A single sample is the source of the 11 T cell receptor beta chains below, sequenced in a study of T cell responses to AZD1222 COVID-19 vaccine. TCRdb keeps only in-frame clones here, not all; method: immunoSEQ multiplex PCR. In the table there are more than 95,000 clones, roughly nine tenths of which are singletons. The input for sequencing was peripheral blood, taken 28 days after the second AZD1222 dose. All receptors derive from an adult who received the AZD1222 COVID-19 vaccine.

The chain links TRBV5-1 to TRBJ1-2, with no clear D. CDR1 and CDR2 (germline): SGHRS, YFSETQ. Between the trimmed V and J ends, which lost 0 bases and 6 bases, there was a span of 9 bases. The CDR3 covers 13 residues. The CDR3 spells CASSLGSKHGYTF. CDR3 bases: TGCGCCAGCAGCTTGGGTTCTAAACATGGCTACACCTTC.

The sample holds a few counts of this clone. J is TRBJ2-2 and V is TRBV11-2; either TRBD1 or TRBD2 may fit D (5 bases each). V shed 4 bases and J shed 5 bases, with 23 bases lying between them. CDR3 length: 18 amino acids. From germline, CDR1 is SGHAT and CDR2 FQNNGV. The CDR3 sequence is CASSYLWGSSLGTGELFF. In DNA, the CDR3 is TGTGCCAGCAGCTACCTCTGGGGGTCCTCTCTCGGGACCGGGGAGCTGTTTTTT.

The chain carries TRBV3-1 (or the pseudogene TRBV3-2) and TRBJ2-1; no clear D gene. The CDR3 runs to 15 residues. Trimming left V 0 bases short and J 5 bases short, with 11 bases between. Looked up from germline, CDR1 is LGHDT and CDR2 is YNNKEL (reference sequence). This chain's CDR3 is CASSQDKIPNNEQFF. CDR3 DNA sequence: TGTGCCAGCAGCCAAGATAAAATCCCGAACAATGAGCAGTTCTTC.

The J gene is TRBJ2-7, the V gene TRBV7-8, with 7 bases identical to TRBD1. CDR1 is SGHVS and CDR2 is FQNEAQ in the germline V gene. V dropped 3 bases and J dropped 6; count of bases not matched to a gene: 8. The CDR3 length is 14 residues. CDR3 in amino acids: CASSFDRQGSEQYF. Here the CDR3 DNA reads TGTGCCAGCAGCTTCGACAGACAGGGTTCCGAGCAGTACTTC.

The rearrangement links TRBV6-1 to TRBJ2-1, with 10 bases aligning to TRBD1. V shed 4 bases, J shed 6 bases, and the junction held 6 bases outside the gene matches. This CDR3 is 15 amino acids long. CDR1 is MNHNS and CDR2 is SASEGT in the germline V gene. CDR3 region: CASSGRDRGFNEQFF. The CDR3 region has the DNA TGTGCCAGCAGTGGCCGGGACAGGGGATTCAATGAGCAGTTCTTC.

The chain employs TRBV5-8 and TRBJ1-2; 8 bases match TRBD1. After removal of 3 bases from V and 6 bases from J, the junction contained 1 base not matched to a gene. Germline CDR1 is SGHTS and CDR2 is YDEGEE. The CDR3 consists of 12 residues. The CDR3 sequence is CASSYRGDGYTF. The CDR3 nucleotides are TGTGCCAGCAGCTACAGGGGGGATGGCTACACCTTC.

The table lists this clone with a few counts. The chain is built from TRBV7-8 and TRBJ2-1; TRBD2 agrees at 10 bases. Germline-derived CDR1 and CDR2 are SGHVS and FQNEAQ. There are 16 residues in the CDR3. After removal of 6 bases from V and 2 bases from J, the junction contained 7 bases not matched to a gene. The CDR3 protein is CASRFRSGRAYNEQFF. The CDR3 DNA reads as TGTGCCAGCAGGTTTCGAAGCGGGAGGGCCTACAATGAGCAGTTCTTC.

This chain links TRBV12-3 or TRBV12-4 with TRBJ1-1; no definite D call. The CDR3 spans 13 residues. V dropped 5 bases and J dropped 0 bases, with 7 bases sitting between them. The CDR3 DNA reads as TGTGCCAGCAGTCCTTCCCTGAACACTGAAGCTTTCTTT. Amino acids: CASSPSLNTEAFF.

In this sample, this clone turned up a few times. This chain connects TRBV6-2 or TRBV6-3 to TRBJ2-7, with D possibly matching TRBD2 (6 bases). This CDR3 comprises 16 residues. Germline V gives CDR1 MNHEY, CDR2 SVGEGT. The germline V and J ends were trimmed by 2 bases and 4 bases, with 18 bases remaining between them. CDR3 sequence: CASSYAGTPWGYEQYF. CDR3 coding DNA: TGTGCCAGCAGTTACGCCGGGACTCCCTGGGGTTACGAGCAGTACTTC.

This clone occurred a few times. The J gene is TRBJ2-5, the V gene TRBV21-1. TRBV21-1 constitutes a pseudogene. This CDR3 has 14 amino acids. In DNA form, the CDR3 reads TGTGCCAGCAACCGAACCGGGCGCCGGGAGACCCAGTACTTC. This translates into CASNRTGRRETQYF.

The gene calls are TRBV6-1 and TRBJ2-1; unclear D gene. Looked up from germline, CDR1 is MNHNS and CDR2 is SASEGT. With 1 base removed from V and 5 bases from J, the gap between germline ends came to 6 bases. The CDR3 contains 13 residues. CDR3 region: CASSEVYHNEQFF. CDR3 nucleotides: TGTGCCAGCAGTGAAGTCTACCACAATGAGCAGTTCTTC.